This TCR beta chain was obtained from a study of PD-1 blockade in classical Hodgkin lymphoma. Study summary: Intravenous nivolumab at 3 mg/kg was given to patients every 2 weeks.

Study-wide findings and caveats: CD4+ TCR diversity, unlike CD8+, rose significantly by C4D1. The baseline diversity of complete responders showed similarity to that of newly diagnosed patients.

Remarks on this clone: Its matching antigen is unknown.

Assay: immunoSEQ multiplex PCR; the TCRdb copy retains only in-frame clones and omits some. The sample includes just under 30,000 clones, about 71% of them seen just once. Every patient relapsed after autologous stem cell transplantation, and brentuximab vedotin exposure varied. Sequencing was performed on peripheral blood mononuclear cells (PBMCs), taken before the second cycle of nivolumab. This clonotype was obtained from a human donor with classical Hodgkin lymphoma.

CDR3 sequence reads: CAWRISGGAVREQFF. CDR3 nucleotides: TGTGCCTGGAGGATTAGCGGGGGGGCCGTACGGGAGCAGTTCTTC. The rearrangement links TRBV30 to TRBJ2-1, with 11 nucleotides matching TRBD2. Germline V gene data show CDR1 as GTSNPN and CDR2 as SVGIG (reference sequence). The CDR3 covers 15 residues. Losses at the gene ends were 3 bases for V and 10 bases for J; bases not matched to a gene: 11.